Given below is one T cell receptor (beta chain) in context. The data derive from a study of T cells in localized non-small cell lung cancer. Method: immunoSEQ multiplex PCR; TCRdb's copy keeps in-frame clones and lacks some. The data show over 25,000 clones, roughly 91% seen once. Germline values: CDR1 MNHNY, CDR2 SVGAGI (reference sequence). Trimming pared 2 bases from V and 2 bases from J, leaving 13 bases between. CDR3 length equals 15 residues. This chain links TRBV6-6 with TRBJ2-7; D is tentatively TRBD1 or TRBD2 (5 bases each). The receptor comes from a woman between 40 and 69 years old with stage I lung adenocarcinoma. The material sequenced was peripheral blood, taken before any cancer treatment. CDR3 amino acids: CASSYGGELAYEQYF. The CDR3 DNA reads as TGTGCCAGCAGTTACGGGGGAGAATTGGCCTACGAGCAGTACTTC.